This note documents a single TCR beta chain sequence. The antigen it binds to is not known. Base qualities are missing; no much larger clone stands one base away. Expansion of CD8+CD57+ cells had been shown by flow cytometry in the patients chosen for sequencing. For a sixth of the 12 patients who had sufficient cells, CD8+CD57+ effector memory cells were also sequenced. Severe acquired aplastic anemia was diagnosed in all patients according to International Study of Aplastic Anemia and Agranulocytosis and Camitta criteria. No therapy had been received by the patients at the time of blood sampling. CD8+CD57+ cells were bead-enriched, yielding a mean of 1.6 ug of DNA. The study deep-sequenced TCR repertoires of sorted CD4+ and CD8+ blood T cells from severe aplastic anemia patients and healthy subjects. In the USA, patient enrollment took place under clinicaltrials.gov protocols 00001620, 01623167, 00001397, 00071045, 00081523 and 00961064. Ficoll-Paque density gradient centrifugation was used to isolate peripheral blood mononuclear cells.

These data originate in a study of CD8+CD57+ T cells in acquired aplastic anemia (dated by TCRdb to 2016 to 2019). In the study overall: A CD8+CD57+ expansion meant a frequency higher than the mean frequency seen in healthy subjects.

From the cysteine through the phenylalanine, the CDR3 covers 13 amino acids. Only the CDR3 DNA is retained, 39 bases long and in frame from the first base. Unmatched junction bases come to 3, with V trimmed by 6 bases and J by 6 bases. The germline V gene encodes CDR1 SNHLY and CDR2 FYNNEI. Results and caveats for the whole study, not just this receptor: In patients, diversity was lower in CD8+CD57+ cells than in the total CD4+ and CD8+ cell pools. Between patients and healthy controls, no significant difference in CD8+ Simpson's diversity was found (P=0.060). Some 27 CD8+ CDR3 sequences were found in both patients and controls but appeared to be highly expressed in patients and within the immunodominant clones of the patients.

Profiling of TCR beta VDJ combinations and CDR3 sequences used genomic DNA as the template. TCR repertoire sequencing was run on an Illumina HiSeq 2000. On the study's bioinformatics: Repertoires were assessed using TRBV/TRBJ rearrangement plots, CDR3 size and DJ length profiles, and Simpson's diversity index. The immunodominant clone was defined as the most abundant DNA sequence in deep sequencing data. CDR3 amino acid sequences were checked for sharing across subjects and were also compared against the VDJdb database and published repertoires. In TCRdb, the public reads were trimmed at Q25 with fastp and aligned with MiXCR, with productive beta chains retained. Records with the same CDR3 protein are collapsed into one entry carrying the most frequent genes and DNA. The V and J calls were determined by TCRdb, not by the authors. For this sample the table gives more than 15,000 distinct CDR3 sequences, of which over 35% were detected only once. In total, the top ten clones hold just over 85% of the sample.

This receptor was obtained from a human donor with aplastic anemia. The sequence is built from TRBV2 and TRBJ2-2, with TRBD1 matching 8 junction bases. Sequencing input: CD8+CD57+ T cells sorted from PBMCs. Taken with the paper, the label for cell subset or site translates to: bead-enriched CD8+CD57+ effector memory T cells from SAA patients. The DNA is TGTGCCAGCAGACAGGGGGTGGCCGGGGAGCTGTTTTTT. Translation gives CASRQGVAGELFF.